This T cell receptor beta chain was sequenced during a study of blood T cell repertoires in COVID-19. Study context: There were acute and convalescent COVID-19 samples, and they came from the United States, Italy and Spain. The analysed material was cDNA or gDNA that came from T cells, B-cell-depleted T cells, or PBMCs.

Original processing notes: Estimation of nucleated cell counts was performed using reference gene primer amplification. Profiling relied on immunoSEQ multiplex PCR, and the TCRdb table lists in-frame clones only, not all of them. The V and J calls and clone size come from that table; D and trimming were worked out from the DNA. The sample lists about 210,000 clones, approximately 91% occurring once. The germline CDR1 and CDR2 sequences are SGHTA and FQGTGA. The CDR3 spans 15 residues. V lost 5 bases to trimming and J lost 6 bases, with 18 bases between them. The clonotype originates from a middle-aged woman with acute or convalescent COVID-19. The material sequenced was peripheral blood. The chain combines TRBV7-3 with TRBJ2-3; D gene unclear. CDR3 sequence: CASSPQSGASDTQYF. In nucleotides, the CDR3 is TGTGCCAGCAGCCCCCAGTCGGGTGCTTCGGATACGCAGTATTTT.